This TCR beta chain was obtained from a study of blood T cell repertoires in COVID-19. Background on the study: Italy, Spain and the United States were the sources of the convalescent and acute COVID-19 samples. The analysed material was cDNA or gDNA that came from T cells, B-cell-depleted T cells, or PBMCs.

Original processing methods: Amplifying reference gene primers gave estimates of nucleated cell counts. Sequencing used immunoSEQ multiplex PCR; TCRdb keeps in-frame clones, though not all of them. The DNA was the basis for D and trimming; V, J and clone size are from that table. The table has fewer than 400,000 clones, roughly 86% seen once. The CDR3 spans 13 residues. Germline values: CDR1 MDHEN, CDR2 SYDVKM. Trimming removed 4 bases at V and 4 bases at J, with 11 bases between. The source of this sequence is a human donor in a cohort sampled during active COVID-19. Material for sequencing was peripheral blood. The gene calls are TRBV28 and TRBJ2-7; TRBD2 is a possible D gene (5 bases). The CDR3 reads CASSSPGDYEQYF. The CDR3 nucleotides are TGTGCCAGCAGTTCCCCCGGGGATTACGAGCAGTACTTC.